The subject of this entry is one TCR beta chain. Which antigen it targets is not known. No base-level quality is on record; no much larger clone is a single base apart. TCR CDR3 regions were amplified from genomic DNA by multiplex PCR using the deep immunoSEQ assay. For each cell subset, the extracted genomic DNA was distributed evenly across all wells of several immunoSEQ 96-well plates, and each plate served as one replicate. For sorted subsets, about 200 ng genomic DNA, equal to about 30,000 T cell genomes, was loaded into each replicate PCR. The purified libraries were quantified using a Qubit 3.0 fluorometer, sized with a Bioanalyzer 2100, and then quantified again using the KAPA Library Quantification kit. Every immunoSEQ 96-well plate was sequenced on a separate single-read 150-cycle Illumina NextSeq 550 flow cell. Turning to the authors' computational methods: Because the immunoSEQ output included only junctional sequences and no quality scores, the filtering could not be the same as the filtering used for full-length reads. To assign V/J genes and CDR3, sequences were annotated using PyIR, a Python wrapper for IgBLAST v1.9, with IMGT germline references. Reads were filtered out if the reads had weak V/J assignments (E-value above 1e-6), no CDR3, stop codons, out-of-frame junctions, or ambiguous translated residues. V3J clonotypes were defined as sequences sharing the same inferred V gene, J gene, and CDR3 amino acid sequence. Percentage overlap between repertoires was computed as shared unique clonotypes divided by the size of the smaller repertoire. RTK rarefaction, the Chao1 estimator, and Recon v2.1 estimates of unobserved clonotypes were used to assess repertoire richness. Generation probabilities for all TCRbeta clonotypes obtained by the gDNA method from four donors were computed using OLGA. The clones in this table, taken by TCRdb from immuneACCESS, are in-frame only. Not every clone is retained; where verified, under half of the shortfall comes from an unresolved V gene, and the cause of the rest is unknown. V and J calls plus clone size are reproduced from that table; the DNA served to infer D and trimming. This sample is represented by approximately 530,000 clones; approximately 95% of them were singletons. The ten largest clones represent 0.055% to 0.075% of the sample.

This specimen comes from a study of shared clonotypes between healthy human individuals (dated by TCRdb to 2019 to 2021). In the study overall: Three men and a couple of women, aged 18 to 49 years, made up the cohort. Per donor, three plates each were used for CD4 naive and CD4 memory, two for CD8 naive, and one for CD8 memory. The study deeply sequenced blood TCR repertoires of about five healthy adults to estimate repertoire size and the extent of clonotype sharing between individuals. To increase sequencing depth and limit assay-specific biases, different laboratories used diverse techniques to prepare libraries and sequence TCR repertoires. Each donor's leukapheresis produced roughly between roughly 0.85 and 10 billion PBMCs. The paper as a whole reports these results and caveats: Pairwise subsampling indicated that sequencing depth was expected to affect the degree of clonotype sharing among donors. Larger estimated clonotype richness was generally found for naive subsets than for memory subsets. Incomplete sequencing was indicated by rarefaction of sorted-subset datasets, despite the large sequencing depth. Sampling was restricted to blood, and TCR repertoires in tissues likely differ from the TCR repertoires found in blood. Across four donors, around 5.4% of naive CD4, approximately 4% of naive CD8, 2.3% of memory CD4, and about 0.44% of memory CD8 clonotypes were shared. Because the study included only a small number of donors, the genetic and exposure-history diversity represented was limited. Clonotypes shared by all four sorted-subset donors showed higher generation probabilities than non-shared clonotypes.

Healthy HIV-negative adults with no recently reported acute infections or vaccinations were included as donors. Every donor was a Caucasian adult living in Nashville, Tennessee, USA. CD4+ T cells were enriched by magnetic negative selection; naive cells were then positively selected on CD45RA, and the negative fraction formed the memory subset. Blood was obtained by leukapheresis, after which PBMCs were separated by Ficoll-Histopaque density gradient centrifugation and cryopreserved in liquid nitrogen vapor phase. Analytical flow cytometry was used to check the purity and quantity of each magnetically sorted T cell population. Genomic DNA was isolated from every sorted fraction and measured by UV absorbance on a Nanodrop 2000c. The germline V gene sets CDR1 to MDHEN and CDR2 to SYDVKM. Inclusive of the bounding cysteine and phenylalanine, the CDR3 is 17 residues long. Just CDR3 DNA is preserved here, 51 bases in frame from base 1. V loses 6 bases of germline sequence and J loses 3 bases, and the interval between the two ends is 24 bases.

This TCR was sampled from a woman in her thirties in good health. In this chain, TRBV28 is recombined with TRBJ2-7; perhaps TRBD2 is the D gene, with 5 bases matching. The sample was naive CD4+ T cells sorted from blood. This sample's cell subset or site label indicates: CD45RA+ positively selected. CDR3 region: CASSTPLGQGSYYEQYF. The DNA reads as follows: TGTGCCAGCAGCACCCCCCTAGGGCAAGGGAGTTACTACGAGCAGTACTTC.